This TCR beta chain is drawn from a study of a mutant IDH1 vaccine in newly diagnosed glioma. Turning to the study itself: Week 35 was assigned to visit V12, and week 47 was assigned to visit V13.

The time point was: week 35, safety follow-up. Every vaccine dose comprised 300 ug of mutant IDH1 20-mer peptide plus topical imiquimod. Clones were read by immunoSEQ multiplex PCR, and TCRdb kept only the in-frame ones, dropping some. The sample comprises fewer than 35,000 clones, around 80% of which are singletons, and approximately 8% rests with the top ten. Study-wide points: Changes to the top peripheral T cell clonotypes appeared unrelated to pseudoprogression.

Note on this clone: Antigen specificity is unknown.

The CDR3 covers 15 residues. The V end was cut by 6 bases, the J end by 1 base, with 10 bases between. CDR1 is MNHEY, CDR2 SVGAGI, per germline. This sequence originates from a man between 50 and 59 years old with glioma. The chain has TRBV6-5 and TRBJ2-6, with D possibly TRBD1 on 5 matching bases. Material: PBMCs, obtained from a glioma patient whose treatment included an IDH1 peptide vaccine. The CDR3 here is CASSRDSSGANVLTF. CDR3 DNA: TGTGCCAGCAGCAGAGACAGTTCTGGGGCCAACGTCCTGACTTTC.